This is a list of T cell receptor beta chains from one sample in a study of blood T cell repertoires in COVID-19. Sequencing was performed with immunoSEQ multiplex PCR; in TCRdb, only in-frame clones are kept and a portion is missing. Among 56,000 or so clones listed, about 83% were seen once. The source material was peripheral blood. The receptors were gathered from a man between 50 and 59 years old with acute or convalescent COVID-19. The CDR3 runs from the conserved cysteine through the conserved F or W. A D gene is named only where the DNA matches it firmly. The listing skips clone size in some rows; elsewhere it reads once, few, many or a size class.

size: -; D: -; V: TRBV10-3; J: TRBJ1-4; DNA: TGTGCCATCGGTAGCGGGAGCCCAACTAATGAAAAACTGTTTTTT; CDR3: CAIGSGSPTNEKLFF
size: -; D: -; V: TRBV2; J: TRBJ2-7; DNA: TGTGCCAGCAGTCCGAACTCATATACGGTGCAGTACTTC; CDR3: CASSPNSYTVQYF
size: -; D: -; V: TRBV13; J: TRBJ1-1; DNA: TGTGCCAGCAGCTTAGGGGTCTTCGGGGGGGCTGAAGCTTTCTTT; CDR3: CASSLGVFGGAEAFF
size: -; D: TRBD2; V: TRBV30; J: TRBJ2-3; DNA: TGTGCCTGGAGTGGACTAGCGGGAGCCTCCACAGATACGCAGTATTTT; CDR3: CAWSGLAGASTDTQYF
size: -; D: TRBD2; V: TRBV11-3; J: TRBJ2-1; DNA: TGTGCCAGCAGCTTCCTCTCCTCTAGCGGATATATTCCTGAGCAGTTCTTC; CDR3: CASSFLSSSGYIPEQFF
size: -; D: -; V: TRBV12-5; J: TRBJ2-2; DNA: TGTGCTAGTGCCCTGACAGGTTACACCGGGGAGCTGTTTTTT; CDR3: CASALTGYTGELFF
size: -; D: TRBD2; V: TRBV15; J: TRBJ2-1; DNA: TGTGCCACCAGCTCAGAGGGACTAGCGGGAGTAAATGAGCAGTTCTTC; CDR3: CATSSEGLAGVNEQFF
size: -; D: -; V: TRBV7-2; J: TRBJ1-2; DNA: TGTGCCAGCAGCCCGCAGGGCGGCTATGGCTACACCTTC; CDR3: CASSPQGGYGYTF
size: once; D: -; V: TRBV5-1; J: TRBJ2-1; DNA: TGCGCCAGCAGCTCCCTTAGACAAGCCCACGTTCAGTTCTTC; CDR3: CASSSLRQAHVQFF
size: few; D: TRBD2; V: TRBV7-2; J: TRBJ2-6; DNA: TGTGCCAGCAGAGCGGGGTACTCTGGGGCCAACGTCCTGACTTTC; CDR3: CASRAGYSGANVLTF
size: -; D: TRBD2; V: TRBV4-2; J: TRBJ2-7; DNA: TGTGCCAGCAGCCAAGCGATTAGCGGGGGCCTGACCTACGAGCAGTACTTC; CDR3: CASSQAISGGLTYEQYF
size: -; D: -; V: TRBV3-1/TRBV3-2; J: TRBJ1-2; DNA: TGTGCCAGCAGCCAAGTTTGGACAGTTAACGATGGCTACACCTTC; CDR3: CASSQVWTVNDGYTF
size: -; D: -; V: TRBV29-1; J: TRBJ2-1; DNA: TGCAGCGTTGCTAGGACAGCGAGTGAGCAGTTCTTC; CDR3: CSVARTASEQFF
size: few; D: TRBD1; V: TRBV25-1; J: TRBJ2-7; DNA: TGTGCCAGCAGTGAAAGCCAGGGGGCTCCCTACGAGCAGTACTTC; CDR3: CASSESQGAPYEQYF
size: -; D: -; V: TRBV4-1; J: TRBJ1-6; DNA: TGCGCCAGCAGCCAAGATCCCGCCAGAGGCCTTAGCTCCTATAATTCACCCCTCCACTTT; CDR3: CASSQDPARGLSSYNSPLHF
size: -; D: TRBD1; V: TRBV13; J: TRBJ1-5; DNA: TGTGCCAGCAGCCAGGGACAGGGGTTTATGCCCCAGCATTTT; CDR3: CASSQGQGFMPQHF
size: -; D: TRBD1; V: TRBV24-1; J: TRBJ2-2; DNA: TGTGCCACCAGTGACCCGGGACAGTCCGCCGGGGAGCTGTTTTTT; CDR3: CATSDPGQSAGELFF
size: once; D: -; V: TRBV4-1; J: TRBJ2-3; DNA: TGCGCCAGCAGCCAAATCGGGGCTAGCGGCACAGATACGCAGTATTTT; CDR3: CASSQIGASGTDTQYF
size: -; D: TRBD1; V: TRBV10-3; J: TRBJ2-7; DNA: TGTGCCATACGACAGGGGACGTACGAGCAGTACTTC; CDR3: CAIRQGTYEQYF
size: -; D: -; V: TRBV12-3/TRBV12-4; J: TRBJ1-3; DNA: TGTGCCAGCAGTTTGGCCAGCACCATATATTTT; CDR3: CASSLASTIYF
size: -; D: TRBD2; V: TRBV4-2; J: TRBJ2-3; DNA: TGTGCCAGCAGCCAAGAGGTTCTAGCGGGCGGCGACCCGGTCATTGATACGCAGTATTTT; CDR3: CASSQEVLAGGDPVIDTQYF
size: -; D: -; V: TRBV30; J: TRBJ2-3; DNA: TGTGCCTGGAGCGGGGGGCGGGGCTACACAGATACGCAGTATTTT; CDR3: CAWSGGRGYTDTQYF
size: -; D: TRBD1; V: TRBV10-2; J: TRBJ1-3; DNA: TGCGCCAGCAGCGTTACAGGGGATTCCTCTGGAAACACCATATATTTT; CDR3: CASSVTGDSSGNTIYF
size: -; D: -; V: TRBV5-1; J: TRBJ2-5; DNA: TGCGCCAGCAGCTCACAAGAGACCCAGTACTTC; CDR3: CASSSQETQYF
size: -; D: -; V: TRBV25-1; J: TRBJ1-2; DNA: TGTGCCAGCAGTGAATTGGGCACCTCGGCCTATGGCTACACCTTC; CDR3: CASSELGTSAYGYTF
size: -; D: TRBD2; V: TRBV5-4; J: TRBJ2-1; DNA: TGTGCCAGCAGGACCGGGACTAGTAACTACAATGAGCAGTTCTTC; CDR3: CASRTGTSNYNEQFF
size: -; D: TRBD1; V: TRBV5-1; J: TRBJ2-5; DNA: TGCGCCAGCAGCTTGACAGGGGAGTCGGAGACCCAGTACTTC; CDR3: CASSLTGESETQYF
size: -; D: TRBD2; V: TRBV19; J: TRBJ2-1; DNA: TGTGCCAGTAGCCTGACTAGCGCGGGTAATGAGCAGTTCTTC; CDR3: CASSLTSAGNEQFF
size: -; D: -; V: TRBV14; J: TRBJ1-1; DNA: TGTGCCAGCAGCCAAGTCGTTACAATGAACACTGAAGCTTTCTTT; CDR3: CASSQVVTMNTEAFF
size: -; D: TRBD2; V: TRBV11-3; J: TRBJ2-7; DNA: TGTGCCAGCAGCACTCCTAGCGGGAGCGCATACGAGCAGTACTTC; CDR3: CASSTPSGSAYEQYF
size: -; D: TRBD1; V: TRBV19; J: TRBJ1-6; DNA: TGTGCCAGTAGTATAGGGACAGGGAGCTCCTATAATTCACCCCTCCACTTT; CDR3: CASSIGTGSSYNSPLHF
size: -; D: TRBD1; V: TRBV5-8; J: TRBJ1-2; DNA: TGTGCCAGCAGCCACAGGGGAAACTATGGCTACACCTTC; CDR3: CASSHRGNYGYTF
size: -; D: -; V: TRBV12-3/TRBV12-4; J: TRBJ2-7; DNA: TGTGCCAGCAGCCTGGGGGGCTCCTACGAGCAGTACTTC; CDR3: CASSLGGSYEQYF
size: -; D: -; V: TRBV28; J: TRBJ2-2; DNA: TGTGCCAGCTCCCTCACGGGGGTGGCCGGGGAGCTGTTTTTT; CDR3: CASSLTGVAGELFF
size: -; D: -; V: TRBV7-2; J: TRBJ1-2; DNA: TGTGCCAGCAGCTTAGTTATCCGGGACACCCATAGCTATGGCTACACCTTC; CDR3: CASSLVIRDTHSYGYTF
size: -; D: TRBD1; V: TRBV5-1; J: TRBJ2-7; DNA: TGCGCCAGCACCCGAAATCCCGGGACAGGGAACGAGCAGTACTTC; CDR3: CASTRNPGTGNEQYF
size: -; D: -; V: TRBV2; J: TRBJ1-3; DNA: TGTGCCAGCAGTTCAGAGGCGAGCTCTGGAAACACCATATATTTT; CDR3: CASSSEASSGNTIYF
size: -; D: -; V: TRBV6-5; J: TRBJ2-6; DNA: TGTGCCAGCAATCCCGGCGGGGCTGGGGCCAACGTCCTGACTTTC; CDR3: CASNPGGAGANVLTF
size: -; D: -; V: TRBV13; J: TRBJ2-7; DNA: TGTGCCAGCAGGGACCGTGGGGGGTCCGAGCAGTACTTC; CDR3: CASRDRGGSEQYF
size: -; D: TRBD1; V: TRBV9; J: TRBJ2-5; DNA: TGTGCCAGCAGCACCCCTTATTCCGGGACAGGGAGTGGGACCCAGTACTTC; CDR3: CASSTPYSGTGSGTQYF
size: -; D: TRBD2; V: TRBV7-9; J: TRBJ2-1; DNA: TGTGCCAAGGGACTAGCGGGAGTTAATGAGCAGTTCTTC; CDR3: CAKGLAGVNEQFF
size: -; D: -; V: TRBV7-9; J: TRBJ1-2; DNA: TGTGCCAGCAGCTTAGGGCTAGGTGGCTACACCTTC; CDR3: CASSLGLGGYTF
size: -; D: -; V: TRBV7-9; J: TRBJ2-2; DNA: TGTGCCAGCAGCTTACGCAGGGCGCACACCGGGGAGCTGTTTTTT; CDR3: CASSLRRAHTGELFF
size: -; D: -; V: TRBV6-5; J: TRBJ2-1; DNA: TGTGCCAGCAGCTTCGTGGGGGGGGCGCGGGATGAGCAGTTCTTC; CDR3: CASSFVGGARDEQFF
size: -; D: TRBD1; V: TRBV5-6; J: TRBJ1-2; DNA: TGTGCCAGCAGCTCTTATAGTCAGGGGGGTTATGGCTACACCTTC; CDR3: CASSSYSQGGYGYTF
size: -; D: -; V: TRBV6-5; J: TRBJ1-1; DNA: TGTGCCAGCAGGGATCCCGGGGGGACCACTGAAGCTTTCTTT; CDR3: CASRDPGGTTEAFF
size: -; D: TRBD1; V: TRBV9; J: TRBJ1-4; DNA: TGTGCCAGCAGCGAATCCGGGACAGGGGTCGAAAAACTGTTTTTT; CDR3: CASSESGTGVEKLFF
size: -; D: TRBD1; V: TRBV24-1; J: TRBJ2-3; DNA: TGTGCCACCAGTGACAACACCGGGACAGCCAGAGGGGCGACAGATACGCAGTATTTT; CDR3: CATSDNTGTARGATDTQYF
size: -; D: TRBD1; V: TRBV5-1; J: TRBJ2-6; DNA: TGCGCCAGCAGCCCACAGGGGGCGGGGGCCAACGTCCTGACTTTC; CDR3: CASSPQGAGANVLTF
size: -; D: TRBD2; V: TRBV2; J: TRBJ2-3; DNA: TGTGCCAGCACTTGGGGGCTAGCGGGGGCCACCCATACACACACAGATACGCAGTATTTT; CDR3: CASTWGLAGATHTHTDTQYF
size: -; D: TRBD1; V: TRBV10-3; J: TRBJ1-1; DNA: TGTGCCATCAGTGAGTCGGGACAGGGGAACACTGAAGCTTTCTTT; CDR3: CAISESGQGNTEAFF